The 25 T cell receptor beta chains given below trace back to one sample, sequenced in a study of identical twins (dated by TCRdb to about 2016). The library came from 5' RACE. Instrument used: Illumina HiSeq 2000. TCRdb reworked the public reads: Q25 trimming with fastp, MiXCR clone assembly, productive beta chains retained. Each entry merges the rows of one CDR3 protein and shows their most common DNA and genes. Within this sample are about 150,000 distinct CDR3 sequences, with under 4.5% of them counted one time only. Around 8% of the sample comes from the top ten. The sequenced material came from memory T cells sorted from blood. The cell subset or site label, as the study defines it: CD45RO+ enriched T cells. These receptors were taken from a man younger than 35 in good health.

This clonotype appeared a few times. CDR3 sequence: CASLDREETQYF. CDR3 in DNA: TGTGCCAGCCTAGACAGAGAAGAGACCCAGTACTTC. This chain joins TRBV18 and TRBJ2-5; D might be TRBD1 (5 bases). The CDR3 totals 12 residues. Germline CDR1 reads KGHSH; CDR2 reads LQKENI. The ends were cut back, 8 bases at V and 3 bases at J, with 10 bases in the middle.

This clonotype was seen repeatedly, ten times or more. The chain carries TRBV12-3 or TRBV12-4 and TRBJ2-1; 10 bases are shared with TRBD2. The CDR3 sequence is 15 residues long. V lost 2 bases to trimming and J lost 9 bases; unmatched junction nucleotides: 7. The chain's CDR3 is CASSLSGRVFGEQFF. In DNA, the CDR3 is TGTGCCAGCAGTTTAAGCGGGAGGGTCTTCGGTGAGCAGTTCTTC.

Ten or more counts support this clonotype. The CDR3 DNA is TGTGCCATCAGTGCGAACCGAGCTAGCGGGGGAACCTCCTACGAGCAGTACTTC. Translated, it gives CAISANRASGGTSYEQYF. V and J are TRBV10-3 and TRBJ2-7; 10 bases agree with TRBD2. The CDR3 runs 18 residues. Germline V gives CDR1 ENHRY, CDR2 SYGVKD. The V segment lost 4 bases and the J segment 0 bases; nucleotides outside the gene matches: 12.

This clonotype was observed at least ten times. The gene calls are TRBV5-1 and TRBJ2-3; no definite D call. V lost 1 base to trimming and J lost 1 base, with 7 bases between them. CDR1 is SGHRS and CDR2 is YFSETQ in the germline V gene. The CDR3 loop spans 14 amino acids. CDR3: CASSLRTGTDTQYF. The CDR3 coding sequence is TGCGCCAGCAGCTTGAGAACTGGCACAGATACGCAGTATTTT.

This clonotype was seen at least ten times. The genes are TRBV14 and TRBJ2-1; TRBD2 is a possible D gene (5 bases). Germline assignment: CDR1 SGHDN and CDR2 FVKESK. The CDR3 has 16 residues. The V end lost 0 bases, the J end lost 3 bases, and 12 bases lay between the germline ends. The CDR3 spells CASSQDIASFYNEQFF. For the CDR3, the DNA is TGTGCCAGCAGCCAAGATATTGCTAGCTTCTACAATGAGCAGTTCTTC.

This clonotype was observed at least ten times. CDR3 region: CATSDPKQGGGYNEQFF. The DNA for the CDR3 is TGTGCCACCAGTGATCCGAAACAGGGGGGTGGGTACAATGAGCAGTTCTTC. This rearrangement joins TRBV24-1 to TRBJ2-1; TRBD1 matches at 8 bases. This CDR3 spans 17 amino acids. CDR1 is KGHDR, CDR2 SFDVKD, per germline. V trimming: 3 bases; J trimming: 4 bases; junction bases outside the gene matches: 10.

This clonotype came up many times. The rearrangement links TRBV15 to TRBJ2-7, with D tentatively TRBD1 (6 bases). Trimming shortened V by 4 bases and J by 6 bases, and 16 bases separated the two germline ends. Germline CDR1 reads LNHNV; CDR2 reads YYDKDF (reference sequence). The CDR3 runs 14 residues. This CDR3 reads CATSTIPGQSEQYF. In nucleotides, the CDR3 is TGTGCCACCAGCACCATCCCAGGACAGTCCGAGCAGTACTTC.

This clonotype was counted ten times or more. The rearrangement links TRBV7-6 to TRBJ1-1, with 7 bases lining up with TRBD1. The CDR3 has 14 amino acids. Germline assignment: CDR1 SGHVS and CDR2 FNYEAQ. The J segment lost 7 bases and the V segment lost 5 bases, leaving 10 bases of the junction unmatched. CDR3: CASSASIQGDEAFF. Here the CDR3 DNA reads TGTGCCAGCAGCGCCTCCATTCAGGGGGATGAAGCTTTCTTT.

Many counts were recorded for this clonotype. The rearrangement joins TRBV5-1 to TRBJ2-3; D is possibly TRBD2 (5 bases). V lost 5 bases and J lost 6, with 10 bases in between. The CDR3 length is 12 residues. CDR1 SGHRS and CDR2 YFSETQ come from the germline V gene. The CDR3 spells CASREESDTQYF. In nucleotides, the CDR3 is TGCGCCAGCAGGGAGGAGTCCGATACGCAGTATTTT.

This clonotype occurred many times. The V call is TRBV9, the J call TRBJ2-1; 7 nucleotides match TRBD2. The CDR3 consists of 14 residues. With 0 bases clipped from V and 9 bases from J, the junction kept 6 bases outside the gene matches. Germline CDR1 SGDLS, CDR2 YYNGEE. Here the CDR3 reads CASSVGGTNREQFF. The CDR3 DNA reads TGTGCCAGCAGCGTAGGTGGGACTAACCGTGAGCAGTTCTTC.

J is TRBJ1-2 and V is TRBV5-1; D may be TRBD1 (5 bases). The germline V gene has CDR1 SGHRS and CDR2 YFSETQ. The CDR3 consists of 14 residues. The V end was cut by 2 bases, the J end by 4 bases, with 12 bases between. The CDR3 DNA reads TGCGCCAGCAGCTTCGAGGCCAGGGCCTATGGCTACACCTTC. The encoded protein is CASSFEARAYGYTF.

This clonotype was picked up many times. The CDR3 DNA reads TGTGCCACTAAGGGGGACAGGGCTTACGGCGAGCAGTACGTC. As protein: CATKGDRAYGEQYV. V usage is TRBV15 and J usage is TRBJ2-7, with 9 positions matching TRBD1. The germline V gene encodes CDR1 LNHNV and CDR2 YYDKDF (reference sequence). The CDR3 totals 14 residues. J lost 6 bases, V lost 9 bases, and 12 bases had no gene match.

This clonotype was counted only a few times. V is TRBV27 and J is TRBJ1-5; the D gene is possibly TRBD1 (5 bases). The CDR3 runs to 14 residues. Per germline, CDR1 MNHEY and CDR2 SMNVEV (reference sequence). Trimming pared 5 bases from V and 4 bases from J, leaving 12 bases between. In DNA form, the CDR3 reads TGTGCCAGCAGTATATTTCAGGGAAATCAGCCCCAGCATTTT. This encodes CASSIFQGNQPQHF.

On this clonotype itself: A much more abundant neighbour one base away suggests this may be a read error. No conserved phenylalanine or tryptophan ends this CDR3, so it is likely a read error. V and J are TRBV20-1 and TRBJ1-1, with D possibly TRBD1 on 6 matching bases. Between the trimmed V and J ends, which lost 1 base and 8 bases, there was a span of 23 bases. The CDR3 totals 16 residues. Per the germline V gene, CDR1 is DFQATT and CDR2 is SNEGSKA (reference sequence). This CDR3 is CSARGTGKGLHPEAFL. CDR3 nucleotides: TGCAGTGCTAGAGGCACAGGGAAGGGACTGCACCCGGAAGCTTTCTTG.

This clonotype was recorded many times. The chain has TRBV24-1 and TRBJ2-2, with 10 bases that match TRBD2. CDR3 size: 14 residues. Trimming took 8 bases from V and 2 from J; bases not matched to a gene: 1. In germline, CDR1 is KGHDR, CDR2 SFDVKD. The CDR3 is CATTSGSNTGELFF. CDR3 coding DNA: TGTGCCACCACTAGCGGGAGCAACACCGGGGAGCTGTTTTTT.

The table lists this clonotype with a few counts. The chain combines TRBV5-1 with TRBJ1-1; D is perhaps TRBD1 (5 bases). CDR1 is SGHRS and CDR2 is YFSETQ in the germline V gene. The CDR3 sequence is 13 residues long. Deletions cut 4 bases from V and 3 bases from J, with 10 bases between. The CDR3 region is CASSDQGYTEAFF. CDR3 DNA: TGCGCCAGCAGCGACCAGGGTTACACTGAAGCTTTCTTT.

This clonotype came up many times. The chain joins TRBV3-1 to TRBJ1-1, with a tentative D call TRBD1 (5 bases). The V end was cut by 0 bases, the J end by 5 bases, with 13 bases between. Germline values: CDR1 LGHDT, CDR2 YNNKEL (reference sequence). The CDR3 is 15 residues long. This CDR3 is CASSQDSGERTEAFF. In DNA form, the CDR3 reads TGTGCCAGCAGCCAAGATTCGGGGGAGAGGACTGAAGCTTTCTTT.

V usage is TRBV12-3 or TRBV12-4 and J usage is TRBJ2-1; D possibly corresponds to TRBD2 (7 bases). The V and J ends lost 7 bases and 5 bases respectively, with 18 bases between them. The CDR3 sequence is 15 residues long. CDR3 amino acids: CASTPGASGNNEQFF. The DNA for the CDR3 is TGTGCCAGCACCCCAGGGGCTAGCGGCAACAATGAGCAGTTCTTC.

Many counts were recorded for this clonotype. This chain connects TRBV9 to TRBJ2-7; tentative D call: TRBD1 (6 bases). V was trimmed by 4 bases and J by 0 bases, leaving 23 bases between them. This CDR3 spans 18 amino acids. Germline values: CDR1 SGDLS, CDR2 YYNGEE. CDR3 region: CASSPSQGQGIGSYEQYF. For the CDR3, the DNA is TGTGCCAGCAGCCCGTCCCAGGGGCAGGGGATAGGCTCCTACGAGCAGTACTTC.

This clonotype was seen repeatedly, ten times or more. V is TRBV29-1 and J is TRBJ2-3; no definite D call. With 6 bases removed from V and 2 bases from J, the gap between germline ends came to 12 bases. Germline V gene sequence: CDR1 SQVTM, CDR2 ANQGSEA. This CDR3 comprises 13 residues. This CDR3 reads CSVESLYTDTQYF. DNA of the CDR3: TGCAGCGTGGAGTCACTATACACAGATACGCAGTATTTT.

This clonotype showed up many times. V gene TRBV5-6 combines with J gene TRBJ2-3, with D unclear. CDR3 length equals 12 residues. Trimming left V 4 bases short and J 4 bases short, with 7 bases between. Germline V gene sequence: CDR1 SGHDT, CDR2 YYEEEE. CDR3: CASSESSDTQYF. In nucleotides, the CDR3 is TGTGCCAGCAGCGAAAGTTCAGATACGCAGTATTTT.

The sample holds many counts of this clonotype. The J gene is TRBJ1-2, the V gene TRBV2; perhaps TRBD1 as D (5 bases). Per the germline V gene, CDR1 is SNHLY and CDR2 is FYNNEI. This CDR3 region has 13 residues. The V end was cut by 9 bases, the J end by 3 bases, with 14 bases between. The CDR3 loop reads CARRAGTDYGYTF. For the CDR3, the DNA is TGTGCCAGACGCGCCGGGACCGACTATGGCTACACCTTC.

This clonotype occurred many times. The chain joins TRBV29-1 to TRBJ1-1; D is uncertain. Trimming left V 4 bases short and J 5 bases short, with 11 bases between. CDR1 is SQVTM, CDR2 ANQGSEA, per germline. CDR3 length: 12 amino acids. The CDR3 here is CSVGTDGTEAFF. As DNA, the CDR3 is TGCAGCGTTGGGACGGATGGGACTGAAGCTTTCTTT.

In its sample, this clonotype was seen many times. V usage is TRBV12-3 or TRBV12-4 and J usage is TRBJ2-7; 9 bases agree with TRBD2. The junction had 6 bases not matched to a gene; V was cut back by 2 bases and J by 4 bases. CDR3 length: 15 residues. CDR3 nucleotide sequence: TGTGCCAGCAGTTTAACGGCTAGCGGGACATACGAGCAGTACTTC. It yields the protein CASSLTASGTYEQYF.

The chain couples TRBV28 to TRBJ2-3; 7 bases agree with TRBD2. J lost 4 bases, V lost 3 bases, and 4 bases had no gene match. The CDR3 sequence is 14 residues long. Germline V gene sequence: CDR1 MDHEN, CDR2 SYDVKM. The CDR3 sequence: CASSLPAGADTQYF. The CDR3 DNA reads as TGTGCCAGCAGTTTGCCGGCGGGGGCAGATACGCAGTATTTT.